The subject of this entry is one T cell receptor (beta chain). This sample is part of a study of blood T cell repertoires in COVID-19. At the level of the study: Material from acute and convalescent COVID-19 was sourced from the United States, Italy and Spain. Nucleic acid was either cDNA or gDNA, and it came from T cells, B-cell-depleted T cells, or PBMCs.

Study processing details: The assay estimated nucleated cells by amplifying reference gene primers. Repertoires were generated with immunoSEQ multiplex PCR, while TCRdb's copy carries only in-frame clones and drops some. For V, J and clone size, that table is used; D and trimming come from the DNA. The table lists roughly 200,000 clones, around 89% of them singletons. The sequencing sample was made of peripheral blood. The clonotype comes from a man between 45 and 60 years old with acute or convalescent COVID-19.

Here the CDR3 DNA reads TGTGCCAGCAGCCAAGACTTCGGCGGGGCCTACGAGCAGTACTTC. Translated: CASSQDFGGAYEQYF. The chain recombines TRBV3-1 (or the pseudogene TRBV3-2) with TRBJ2-7; tentatively, D is TRBD2 (6 bases). V was clipped by 0 bases and J by 2 bases, with 11 bases between them. This CDR3 is 15 amino acids long. Germline values: CDR1 LGHDT, CDR2 YNNKEL (reference sequence).